The 22 T cell receptor beta chains given below trace back to one sample, sequenced in a study of control samples from healthy donors and cancer patients. Repertoires were generated with immunoSEQ multiplex PCR, while TCRdb's copy carries only in-frame clones and drops some. The sample includes fewer than 80,000 clones, around 89% of them seen just once. Sequencing used PBMCs. All receptors come from a man aged 55 to 70 with colorectal cancer.

This chain connects TRBV6-6 to TRBJ1-3; D perhaps matches TRBD1 (5 bases). The germline gives CDR1 MNHNY, CDR2 SVGAGI (reference sequence). The CDR3 is 14 residues long. Trimming took off 2 bases at V and 0 bases at J, with 5 bases between the two ends. The CDR3 sequence: CASSYGASGNTIYF. CDR3 DNA: TGTGCCAGCAGTTACGGGGCCTCTGGAAACACCATATATTTT.

This clone was recorded only once. The rearrangement uses TRBV6-5 and TRBJ1-4, with D hard to call. Germline CDR1 MNHEY, CDR2 SVGAGI. The CDR3 runs 15 residues. The V end was cut by 6 bases, the J end by 0 bases, with 11 bases between. The CDR3 spells CASRGGPATNEKLFF. The DNA of the CDR3 is TGTGCCAGCAGGGGAGGGCCCGCAACTAATGAAAAACTGTTTTTT.

The chain uses TRBV12-3 or TRBV12-4 and TRBJ2-7; no clear D gene. There are 11 residues in the CDR3. V was clipped by 6 bases and J by 5 bases, with 8 bases between them. CDR3 nucleotide sequence: TGTGCCAGCAGCCGGACCCACGAGCAGTACTTC. It is translated as CASSRTHEQYF.

The V and J genes are TRBV10-2 and TRBJ2-1, with TRBD2 identical over 12 bases. This CDR3 contains 19 residues. Trimming at V came to 0 bases and at J to 7 bases, leaving 13 bases not matched to a gene. Germline lookup yields CDR1 WSHSY and CDR2 SAAADI. The CDR3 DNA reads as TGCGCCAGCAGTGAGTCGGGGCTGCTAGCGGGGGGGCCGGGTAATGAGCAGTTCTTC. Encoded protein: CASSESGLLAGGPGNEQFF.

This clone was picked up one time. The chain combines TRBV13 with TRBJ2-2; 10 positions match TRBD2. Germline V gives CDR1 PRHDT, CDR2 FYEKMQ (reference sequence). Germline trimming cut 4 bases from V and 3 bases from J; bases unmatched to any gene: 5. The length of the CDR3 is 16 residues. The CDR3, as DNA: TGTGCCAGCAGCTCGAGGACTAGCGGTTACACCGGGGAGCTGTTTTTT. Protein: CASSSRTSGYTGELFF.

The chain links TRBV2 to TRBJ2-7; D might be TRBD2 (5 bases). Germline lookup yields CDR1 SNHLY and CDR2 FYNNEI. With 7 bases removed from V and 3 bases from J, the gap between germline ends came to 16 bases. This CDR3 contains 14 residues. In DNA, the CDR3 is TGTGCCAGCACTACGCGTAACGGGGTCTACGAGCAGTACTTC. It is translated as CASTTRNGVYEQYF.

The chain employs TRBV12-5 and TRBJ2-6; TRBD1 aligns across 9 bases. Germline-derived CDR1 and CDR2 are LGHNT and FRNRAP. The ends lost 0 bases at V and 0 bases at J; junction bases unmatched: 6. CDR3 length: 19 residues. The CDR3 here is CASGLVRTGASSGANVLTF. CDR3 nucleotide sequence: TGTGCTAGTGGTTTGGTACGGACAGGGGCCTCCTCTGGGGCCAACGTCCTGACTTTC.

The chain is built from TRBV27 and TRBJ2-7; possibly TRBD1 for D (6 bases). The CDR3 consists of 12 residues. V lost 5 bases, J lost 4 bases, and 9 bases lay in between. Per the germline V gene, CDR1 is MNHEY and CDR2 is SMNVEV (reference sequence). CDR3: CASSTRGYEQYF. The DNA of the CDR3 is TGTGCCAGCAGTACCAGGGGTTACGAGCAGTACTTC.

This chain links TRBV3-1 (or the pseudogene TRBV3-2) with TRBJ1-1, with no clear D. The germline gives CDR1 LGHDT, CDR2 YNNKEL (reference sequence). Trimming removed 4 bases from V and 4 bases from J, with 7 bases in between. The CDR3 has 12 amino acids. CDR3 sequence reads: CASSPLGTEAFF. CDR3 nucleotides: TGTGCCAGCAGCCCCCTGGGCACTGAAGCTTTCTTT.

The J gene is TRBJ2-3, the V gene TRBV4-3; 7 nucleotides align to TRBD2. The germline gives CDR1 LGHNA, CDR2 YSLEER. V gave up 0 bases and J gave up 4 bases; unmatched junction bases: 16. This CDR3 comprises 19 residues. Written as DNA, the CDR3 is TGCGCCAGCAGCCAAGATAAGCCCCCTAGTCGCGGGGGACCAGATACGCAGTATTTT. It translates to CASSQDKPPSRGGPDTQYF.

The V and J genes are TRBV1 and TRBJ2-7; TRBD2 is the table's D call and was not checked against the DNA. TRBV1 represents a pseudogene. The CDR3 loop spans 16 amino acids. The CDR3 region has the DNA TGCACCAGCAGCCAAGAAAGAACTAGCGGGGGTTACGAGCAGTACTTC. This encodes CTSSQERTSGGYEQYF.

V usage is TRBV7-9 and J usage is TRBJ1-1; D remains ambiguous. The V gene lost 1 base and the J gene lost 4 bases, with 7 bases spanning the gap. The CDR3 spans 13 residues. CDR1 is SEHNR and CDR2 is FQNEAQ in the germline V gene (reference sequence). CDR3 amino acids: CASSLGPVTEAFF. Here the CDR3 DNA reads TGTGCCAGCAGCTTAGGTCCAGTCACTGAAGCTTTCTTT.

This chain joins TRBV29-1 and TRBJ1-1; 7 bases map to TRBD1. The V gene's germline CDR1 is SQVTM and CDR2 ANQGSEA. The V gene end was trimmed by 6 bases and the J gene end by 5 bases; junction bases not matched to a gene: 9. The length of the CDR3 is 13 residues. The CDR3 is CSVRQGRRTEAFF. The CDR3 DNA reads as TGCAGCGTGAGACAGGGCCGGAGGACTGAAGCTTTCTTT.

The chain links TRBV7-9 to TRBJ2-3; TRBD2 might be the D (7 bases). The CDR3 contains 13 residues. The germline gives CDR1 SEHNR, CDR2 FQNEAQ (reference sequence). V shed 5 bases and J shed 9 bases, with 15 bases lying between them. CDR3 sequence (DNA): TGTGCCAGCAGCCGGGGGGCGGAGTGGACGCAGTATTTT. Its protein product is CASSRGAEWTQYF.

In this sample, this clone turned up once. This chain connects TRBV6-1 to TRBJ1-5; the D gene is possibly TRBD1 (6 bases). Germline-derived CDR1 and CDR2 are MNHNS and SASEGT. V lost 3 bases, J lost 3 bases, and 9 bases lay in between. This CDR3 is built from 14 residues. CDR3 DNA sequence: TGTGCCAGCAGTGACGGACAGAACAATCAGCCCCAGCATTTT. Its protein product is CASSDGQNNQPQHF.

V usage is TRBV2 and J usage is TRBJ2-3; 14 nucleotides line up with TRBD2. In germline, CDR1 is SNHLY, CDR2 FYNNEI. The junction had 7 bases not matched to a gene; V was cut back by 7 bases and J by 4 bases. The CDR3 consists of 16 residues. CDR3: CASNRLAGGRADTQYF. CDR3 sequence (DNA): TGTGCCAGCAACCGACTAGCGGGGGGGCGGGCAGATACGCAGTATTTT.

This clone was found once. This chain links TRBV7-9 with TRBJ2-7; D uncertain. The ends were cut back, 1 base at V and 2 bases at J, with 6 bases in the middle. This CDR3 spans 13 amino acids. Germline lookup yields CDR1 SEHNR and CDR2 FQNEAQ (reference sequence). The CDR3 DNA reads TGTGCCAGCAGCTTAGACAGCGCCTACGAGCAGTACTTC. Translation: CASSLDSAYEQYF.

The rearrangement joins TRBV3-1 (or the pseudogene TRBV3-2) to TRBJ1-2, with 7 bases matching TRBD1. The CDR3 runs to 15 residues. With V trimmed by 6 bases and J by 4 bases, 11 bases remained unmatched. Per germline, CDR1 LGHDT and CDR2 YNNKEL (reference sequence). The CDR3 DNA is TGTGCCAGCAGTCTACAGGGGAAAGATATCTATGGCTACACCTTC. Its protein is CASSLQGKDIYGYTF.

For the CDR3, the DNA is TGTGCCAGCAGTTTAAAATTTTCGGCCGCCCAAAATTCACCCCTCCACTTT. It yields the protein CASSLKFSAAQNSPLHF. This rearrangement joins TRBV27 to TRBJ1-6; no definite D call. Germline assignment: CDR1 MNHEY and CDR2 SMNVEV (reference sequence). This CDR3 spans 17 amino acids. Trimming stripped 2 bases from V and 7 bases from J, with 18 bases between.

The CDR3 nucleotides read TGTGCCACCAGCAGGGTGGGCGGGGGCGAGCAGTACTTC. Translated: CATSRVGGGEQYF. V gene TRBV15 combines with J gene TRBJ2-7; 7 nucleotides line up with TRBD2. The germline V gene encodes CDR1 LNHNV and CDR2 YYDKDF (reference sequence). Trimming at V came to 3 bases and at J to 6 bases, leaving 5 bases not matched to a gene. The CDR3 spans 13 residues.

The chain combines TRBV18 with TRBJ2-5; D remains unclear. Germline-derived CDR1 and CDR2 are KGHSH and LQKENI. The germline V and J ends were trimmed by 2 bases and 4 bases, with 5 bases remaining between them. CDR3 length: 12 amino acids. The CDR3, as DNA: TGTGCCAGCTCACCAGCCATAGAGACCCAGTACTTC. Translated: CASSPAIETQYF.

This chain joins TRBV7-2 and TRBJ2-5, with TRBD2 identical over 10 bases. The CDR3 length is 16 residues. Germline CDR1 and CDR2: SGHTA and FQGNSA. The V gene end was trimmed by 5 bases and the J gene end by 4 bases; junction bases not matched to a gene: 10. Here the CDR3 reads CASSRPLAGARETQYF. Written as DNA, the CDR3 is TGTGCCAGCAGCCGCCCCCTAGCGGGGGCCCGAGAGACCCAGTACTTC.